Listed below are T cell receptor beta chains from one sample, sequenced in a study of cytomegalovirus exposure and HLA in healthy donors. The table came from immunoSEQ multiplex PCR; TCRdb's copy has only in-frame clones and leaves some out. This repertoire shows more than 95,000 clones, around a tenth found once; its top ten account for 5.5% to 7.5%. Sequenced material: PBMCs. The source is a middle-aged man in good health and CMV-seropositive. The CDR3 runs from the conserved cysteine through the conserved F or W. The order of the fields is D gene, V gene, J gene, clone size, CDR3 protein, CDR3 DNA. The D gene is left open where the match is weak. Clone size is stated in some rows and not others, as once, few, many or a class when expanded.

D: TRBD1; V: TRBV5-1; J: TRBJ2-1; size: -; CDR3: CASSWTGAQTYNEQFF; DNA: TGCGCCAGCAGCTGGACAGGGGCCCAGACCTACAATGAGCAGTTCTTC
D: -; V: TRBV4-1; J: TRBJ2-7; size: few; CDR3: CASSQVGAGGEQYF; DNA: TGCGCCAGCAGCCAAGTAGGGGCAGGCGGAGAGCAGTACTTC
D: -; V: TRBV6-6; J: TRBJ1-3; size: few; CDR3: CASRRGSEVSGNTIYF; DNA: TGTGCCAGCAGGAGAGGAAGTGAAGTCTCTGGAAACACCATATATTTT
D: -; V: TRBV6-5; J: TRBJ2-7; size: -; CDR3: CASSWDGEAYEQYF; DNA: TGTGCCAGCAGTTGGGACGGGGAGGCCTACGAGCAGTACTTC
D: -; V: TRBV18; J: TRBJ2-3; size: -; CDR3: CASSTFGRKTDTQYF; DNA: TGTGCCAGCTCAACCTTTGGGAGGAAAACAGATACGCAGTATTTT
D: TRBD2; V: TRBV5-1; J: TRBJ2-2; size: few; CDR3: CASSLSQREGLRNGELFF; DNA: TGCGCCAGCAGCTTGTCACAGCGGGAGGGCCTTCGGAACGGGGAGCTGTTTTTT
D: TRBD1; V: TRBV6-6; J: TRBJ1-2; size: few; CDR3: CASRTGQGNGYTF; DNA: TGTGCCAGCCGAACGGGACAGGGGAACGGCTACACCTTC
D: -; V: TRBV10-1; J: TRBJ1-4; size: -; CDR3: CASSPDSLREKLFF; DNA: TGCGCCAGCAGTCCCGACAGTCTACGTGAAAAACTGTTTTTT
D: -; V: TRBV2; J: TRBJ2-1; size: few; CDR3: CASMGSSYNEQFF; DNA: TGTGCCAGCATGGGGAGCTCCTACAATGAGCAGTTCTTC
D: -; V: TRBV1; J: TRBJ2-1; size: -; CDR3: CTSSQDRTLRWKGNEQFF; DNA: TGCACCAGCAGCCAAGATCGGACCTTAAGGTGGAAGGGGAATGAGCAGTTCTTC
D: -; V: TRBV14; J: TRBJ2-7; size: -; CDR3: CASSQDSDILRYF; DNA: TGTGCCAGCAGCCAAGACTCGGACATCTTAAGGTACTTC
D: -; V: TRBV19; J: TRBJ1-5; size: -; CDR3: CATRGGNQPQHF; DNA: TGTGCCACTCGGGGGGGCAATCAGCCCCAGCATTTT
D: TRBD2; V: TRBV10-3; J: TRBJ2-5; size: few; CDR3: CAISGTSGETQYF; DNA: TGTGCCATCAGTGGGACTAGCGGGGAGACCCAGTACTTC
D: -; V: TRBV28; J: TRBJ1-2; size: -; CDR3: CASSPDRLVYGYTF; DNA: TGTGCCAGCAGCCCTGACAGGTTGGTCTATGGCTACACCTTC
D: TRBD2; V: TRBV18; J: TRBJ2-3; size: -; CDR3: CASSRGLAGGDTQYF; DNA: TGTGCCAGCTCACGGGGACTAGCGGGAGGAGATACGCAGTATTTT
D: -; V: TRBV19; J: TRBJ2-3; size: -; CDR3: CASRSPTGTDTQYF; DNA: TGTGCCAGCCGATCTCCCACGGGCACAGATACGCAGTATTTT
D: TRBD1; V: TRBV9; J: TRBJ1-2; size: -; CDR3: CASSRGTDYGYTF; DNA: TGTGCCAGCAGCCGCGGGACAGACTATGGCTACACCTTC
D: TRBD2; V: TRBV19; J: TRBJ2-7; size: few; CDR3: CASSPSGPYEQYF; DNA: TGTGCCAGTAGCCCTAGCGGTCCCTACGAGCAGTACTTC
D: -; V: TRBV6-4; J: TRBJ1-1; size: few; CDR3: CASRRASNTEAFF; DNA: TGTGCCAGCAGGCGGGCTTCGAACACTGAAGCTTTCTTT
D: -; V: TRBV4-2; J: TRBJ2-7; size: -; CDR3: CASSQAQGYEQYF; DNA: TGTGCCAGCAGCCAGGCCCAGGGGTACGAGCAGTACTTC
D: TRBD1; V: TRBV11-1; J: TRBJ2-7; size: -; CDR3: CASTQQGATEQYF; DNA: TGTGCCAGCACCCAACAGGGGGCGACCGAGCAGTACTTC
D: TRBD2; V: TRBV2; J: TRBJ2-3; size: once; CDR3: CASMTGGTDTQYF; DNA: TGTGCCAGCATGACGGGAGGGACAGATACGCAGTATTTT
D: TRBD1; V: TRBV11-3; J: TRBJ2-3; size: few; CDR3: CASSPGTGADTQYF; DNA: TGTGCCAGCAGCCCCGGGACAGGGGCAGATACGCAGTATTTT
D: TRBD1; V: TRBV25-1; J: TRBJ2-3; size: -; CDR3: CASSRDRVEDTQYF; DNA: TGTGCCAGCAGCCGGGACAGGGTGGAAGATACGCAGTATTTT
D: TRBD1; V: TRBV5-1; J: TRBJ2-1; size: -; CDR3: CASSFWTGYNEQFF; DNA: TGCGCCAGCAGCTTTTGGACAGGATACAATGAGCAGTTCTTC
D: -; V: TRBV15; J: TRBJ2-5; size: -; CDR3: CATSRDPGDVKTQYF; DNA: TGTGCCACCAGCAGAGATCCAGGGGATGTTAAGACCCAGTACTTC
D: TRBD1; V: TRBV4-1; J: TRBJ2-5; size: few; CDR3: CASSEPDRAETQYF; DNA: TGCGCCAGCAGCGAACCGGACAGGGCCGAGACCCAGTACTTC
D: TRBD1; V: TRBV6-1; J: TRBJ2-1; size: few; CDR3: CASSEPGQRYYNEQFF; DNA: TGTGCCAGCAGTGAACCGGGACAGAGATATTACAATGAGCAGTTCTTC
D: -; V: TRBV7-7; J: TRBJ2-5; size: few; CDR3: CASSTGNQETQYF; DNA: TGTGCTAGCAGCACAGGGAACCAAGAGACCCAGTACTTC
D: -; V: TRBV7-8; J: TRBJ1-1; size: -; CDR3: CASSLGGRGGTEAFF; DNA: TGTGCCAGCAGCTTAGGGGGCCGAGGGGGCACTGAAGCTTTCTTT
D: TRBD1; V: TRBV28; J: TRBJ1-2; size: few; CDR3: CASSLGTGGSYGYTF; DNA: TGTGCCAGCAGTTTAGGTACAGGGGGCAGCTATGGCTACACCTTC
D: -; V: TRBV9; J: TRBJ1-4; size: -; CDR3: CASSPEKGEKLFF; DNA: TGTGCCAGCAGCCCCGAGAAGGGGGAAAAACTGTTTTTT
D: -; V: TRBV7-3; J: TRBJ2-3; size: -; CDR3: CASSRRPTKAPDTQYF; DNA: TGTGCCAGCAGCAGAAGGCCCACTAAGGCCCCAGATACGCAGTATTTT
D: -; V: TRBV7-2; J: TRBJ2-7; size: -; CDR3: CASSLEPTYFEQYF; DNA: TGTGCCAGCAGCTTAGAGCCCACCTATTTCGAGCAGTACTTC
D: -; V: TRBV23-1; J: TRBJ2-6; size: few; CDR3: CASSQAYRAGANVLTF; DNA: TGCGCCAGCAGTCAGGCCTACAGGGCCGGGGCCAACGTCCTGACTTTC
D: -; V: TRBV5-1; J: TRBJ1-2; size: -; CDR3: CASSLDAGDYGYTF; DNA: TGCGCCAGCAGCTTGGATGCCGGGGACTATGGCTACACCTTC
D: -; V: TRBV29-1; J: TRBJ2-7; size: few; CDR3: CSVRTPSYEQYF; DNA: TGCAGCGTGCGCACCCCCTCCTACGAGCAGTACTTC
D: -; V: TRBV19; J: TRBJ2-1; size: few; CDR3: CASSIRTSQRDEQFF; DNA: TGTGCCAGTAGTATACGAACTAGTCAGCGCGATGAGCAGTTCTTC
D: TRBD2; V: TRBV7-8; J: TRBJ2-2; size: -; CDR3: CATRTSGTAGELFF; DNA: TGTGCCACGCGGACTAGCGGGACGGCCGGGGAGCTGTTTTTT
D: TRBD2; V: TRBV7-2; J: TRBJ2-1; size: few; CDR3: CASSGWTSGEQFF; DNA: TGTGCCAGCAGCGGTTGGACTAGTGGGGAGCAGTTCTTC
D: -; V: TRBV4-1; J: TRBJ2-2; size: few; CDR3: CASSQVETGTNTGELFF; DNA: TGCGCCAGCAGCCAAGTAGAAACGGGGACGAACACCGGGGAGCTGTTTTTT